These 4 T cell receptor beta chains were all obtained from the same sample, sequenced in a study of blood T cells in healthy people across ages. A second 7 to 11 cycle PCR used barcoded and J-beta primers. TCRdb processed the 5' RACE reads anew with MiXCR; each CDR3 protein has one entry. This sample has approximately 1,000,000 distinct CDR3 sequences; roughly two fifths occur once, and the top ten carry about 12%. Input material: blood. The receptors originated from a man between 18 and 35 years old in good health.

The sample holds a few counts of this clonotype. The chain has TRBV4-1 and TRBJ1-4, with a weak D call TRBD1 (6 bases). The V and J ends lost 0 bases and 7 bases respectively, with 12 bases between them. The CDR3 spans 15 residues. CDR1 MGHRA and CDR2 YSYEKL come from the germline V gene. The CDR3 coding sequence is TGCGCCAGCAGCCAAGACCGGGGGGCTGGTGAAAAACTGTTTTTT. As protein: CASSQDRGAGEKLFF.

The table lists this clonotype with a few counts. CDR3 residues: CATQQHSTDTQYF. The CDR3 DNA reads TGTGCCACCCAGCAACACAGCACAGATACGCAGTATTTT. This chain links TRBV10-3 with TRBJ2-3; no clear D. CDR1 ENHRY and CDR2 SYGVKD come from the germline V gene. Trimming removed 10 bases at V and 0 bases at J, with 11 bases between. This CDR3 has 13 amino acids.

This clonotype was picked up a small number of times. The chain employs TRBV10-3 and TRBJ1-2, with 7 bases lining up with TRBD1. With 4 bases clipped from V and 8 bases from J, the junction kept 1 base outside the gene matches. The CDR3 runs to 11 residues. The germline gives CDR1 ENHRY, CDR2 SYGVKD. The CDR3 sequence: CAISGGGGYTF. The CDR3, as DNA: TGTGCCATCAGTGGAGGGGGCGGCTACACCTTC.

In its sample, this clonotype was seen a few times. The gene calls are TRBV28 and TRBJ1-2; the D gene is possibly TRBD1 (5 bases). V gave up 6 bases and J gave up 4 bases, with 12 bases separating them. Germline-derived CDR1 and CDR2 are MDHEN and SYDVKM. This CDR3 has 13 residues. Written as DNA, the CDR3 is TGTGCCAGCAGCCCCGGGGGTCGCTATGGCTACACCTTC. As protein: CASSPGGRYGYTF.